This T cell receptor (beta chain) emerged from a study of shared clonotypes between healthy human individuals. Several immunoSEQ plates received, in even portions, the genomic DNA of each subset. This table comes from immunoSEQ multiplex PCR, and its TCRdb copy is limited to in-frame clones, with some not included. Among about a million clones listed, roughly 80% were seen once. CDR1 is GTSNPN and CDR2 is SVGIG in the germline V gene (reference sequence). The V and J ends lost 5 bases and 3 bases, in that order; junction bases with no gene match: 16. The CDR3 sequence is 16 residues long. Worth noting for this clone: Its antigen is currently unknown.

The study separated CD4+ cells into CD45RA+ naive and CD45RA-negative memory subsets. Notes on the study in general: Estimated richness values were generally larger in naive subsets than in memory subsets. Having only a few donors restricted how much genetic and exposure-history diversity was captured.

The sample was memory CD4+ T cells sorted from blood. Sample subset: CD45RA-negative fraction. The V and J genes are TRBV30 and TRBJ2-7; 7 bases are shared with TRBD1. The origin of this receptor is a young man in good health. CDR3 nucleotide sequence: TGTGCCTGGGGAGGAGGTTTGACAGGGATCAGCTACGAGCAGTACTTC. This gives the protein CAWGGGLTGISYEQYF.